This TCR beta chain was obtained from a study of T cells in Graves' hyperthyroidism and ophthalmopathy. Amplification of TCR beta CDR3 regions was performed using RNA transcripts as template. An initial round of RT-PCR targeting the TCR CDR3 relied on the HTBI primer set. TCRdb re-derived calls from the multiplex PCR reads in MiXCR, one entry per CDR3 protein. The data hold 350,000 or so distinct CDR3 sequences, with roughly a fifth observed a single time. CDR3 length equals 14 residues. Germline lookup yields CDR1 LNHDA and CDR2 SQIVND (reference sequence). Trimming pared 8 bases from V and 12 bases from J, leaving 25 bases between. Each diagnosis drew on symptoms, thyroxine, TRAb, thyroid ultrasound and orbital computed tomography findings.

The sequence was collected from a woman in her forties or fifties with Graves' hyperthyroidism. The rearrangement uses TRBV19 and TRBJ2-5; D may be TRBD1 (7 bases). Sequenced sample: blood. The CDR3 sequence: CASSDRHGLFSKYF. In nucleotides, the CDR3 is TGTGCCAGTTCGGACAGGCACGGACTATTTTCCAAGTACTTC.